These T cell receptor beta chains were read from a single sample in a study of T-cell memory formation after mild COVID-19. TCRdb redid the calling of the 5' RACE reads with MiXCR, one entry per CDR3 protein. This table holds roughly 100,000 distinct CDR3 sequences, more than 10% found once. Material for sequencing was PBMCs or a T cell subset sorted from them (not recorded which). These receptors were taken from an adult woman who had mild COVID-19 (a few samples of this study predate the infection). Cell type and time point are not known. Both conserved end residues are part of each CDR3. D genes are given only for firm matches. The size entry is marked missing in some rows and otherwise reads once, few, many or a size class.

J gene,D gene,clone size,CDR3 length,V gene,CDR3 DNA,CDR3 protein
TRBJ2-1,TRBD2,NA,12,TRBV7-3,TGTGCCGGTAGCGGGTTCTACAATGAGCAGTTCTTC,CAGSGFYNEQFF
TRBJ2-3,NA,few,15,TRBV7-9,TGTGCCAGCAGCTTACGCGGGGGCGGCACAGATACGCAGTATTTT,CASSLRGGGTDTQYF
TRBJ2-5,NA,NA,15,TRBV15,TGTGCCACCAGCAACCCGACCCTCCCTGGGGAGACCCAGTACTTC,CATSNPTLPGETQYF
TRBJ1-6,NA,NA,14,TRBV19,TGTGCCAGTAGTATCGGGGCGTCTAATTCACCCCTCCACTTT,CASSIGASNSPLHF
TRBJ2-7,NA,NA,15,TRBV13,TGTGCCAGCAGCCAAGCGGGGACAAACTCCTACGAGCAGTACTTC,CASSQAGTNSYEQYF
TRBJ1-2,NA,NA,11,TRBV12-3/TRBV12-4,TGTGCCAGCAGGAACCGTGATGGCTACACCTTC,CASRNRDGYTF
TRBJ2-5,TRBD2,NA,14,TRBV18,TGTGCCAGCTCACTCACTAGCGAGCAAGAGACCCAGTACTTC,CASSLTSEQETQYF
TRBJ2-3,TRBD2,few,16,TRBV4-1,TGCGCCAGCAGCCAGGGACTAGCGGCTAGCACAGATACGCAGTATTTT,CASSQGLAASTDTQYF
TRBJ2-7,NA,NA,16,TRBV6-5,TGTGCCAGCAGTTCGACCCCCAGGGTACGCTCCTACGAGCAGTACTTC,CASSSTPRVRSYEQYF
TRBJ2-7,TRBD2,many,12,TRBV20-1,TGCAGTGCAGATCGCGGGGGATACGAGCAGTACTTC,CSADRGGYEQYF
TRBJ2-1,NA,few,11,TRBV7-9,TGTGCCAGCAGCTCTAGGGTTGAGCAGTTCTTC,CASSSRVEQFF
TRBJ2-7,NA,NA,15,TRBV9,TGTGCCAGCAGCGTAGGTGTGGGATTATCCTACGAGCAGTACTTC,CASSVGVGLSYEQYF
TRBJ2-2,TRBD2,few,14,TRBV29-1,TGCAGCGTTGCCAAGCGGGAAAGAACCGGGGAGCTGTTTTTT,CSVAKRERTGELFF
TRBJ1-3,NA,NA,19,TRBV9,TGTGCCAGCAGCGTAGCGGCGTCGGAGGCCCTACACTCTGGAAACACCATATATTTT,CASSVAASEALHSGNTIYF
TRBJ1-2,NA,NA,13,TRBV7-9,TGTGCCAGCATCGATAGGGGGGGATATGGCTACACCTTC,CASIDRGGYGYTF
TRBJ2-7,NA,few,12,TRBV7-9,TGTGCCAGCAGCGATACTAGCTACGAGCAGTACTTC,CASSDTSYEQYF
TRBJ2-1,TRBD2,few,15,TRBV9,TGTGCCAGCAGCGTCATGGCTAGCGGGAGCGATGAGCAGTTCTTC,CASSVMASGSDEQFF
TRBJ1-2,NA,NA,14,TRBV12-3/TRBV12-4,TGTGCCAGCAGTGAGACCGGGACATATTATGGCTACACCTTC,CASSETGTYYGYTF
TRBJ2-7,NA,many,15,TRBV5-1,TGCGCCAGCAGCCCCGTTGGGGACAAAGCCTACGAGCAGTACTTC,CASSPVGDKAYEQYF
TRBJ2-5,TRBD2,few,17,TRBV6-2/TRBV6-3,TGTGCCAGCAGTTACTCTCGACTAGCGGGGTTACAAGAGACCCAGTACTTC,CASSYSRLAGLQETQYF
TRBJ2-7,NA,few,11,TRBV28,TGTGCCAGCGGTCGGGTATACGAGCAGTACTTC,CASGRVYEQYF
TRBJ2-7,TRBD2,few,17,TRBV6-5,TGTGCCAGCAGTCCCGGGACTAGCGGGAGTGTGGGCTACGAGCAGTACTTC,CASSPGTSGSVGYEQYF
TRBJ2-7,NA,few,14,TRBV7-9,TGTGCCAGCAGCTTAGGGGGCAGGGACTACGAGCAGTACTTC,CASSLGGRDYEQYF
TRBJ2-7,TRBD1,few,15,TRBV5-6,TGTGCCAGCAGCTTGGGACAGGGGGCTTTCTACGGGCAGTACTTC,CASSLGQGAFYGQYF
TRBJ2-5,NA,NA,15,TRBV24-1,TGTGCCACCAGTGATTTTTTCAGGGGAAGAGAGACCCAGTACTTC,CATSDFFRGRETQYF
TRBJ2-2,NA,NA,14,TRBV6-2/TRBV6-3,TGTGCCAGCAGTTACTCCGCGTACACCGGGGAGCTGTTTTTT,CASSYSAYTGELFF
TRBJ1-5,TRBD1,few,16,TRBV5-1,TGCGCCAGCAGCTTGGGACAGGGGGAAGGCAATCAGCCCCAGCATTTT,CASSLGQGEGNQPQHF
TRBJ2-7,NA,many,12,TRBV29-1,TGCAGCGTTGATCCGGGTACCTACGAGCAGTACTTC,CSVDPGTYEQYF
TRBJ2-5,NA,few,13,TRBV5-1,TGCGCCAGCAGCGAGTATCCCCAAGAGACCCAGTACTTC,CASSEYPQETQYF
TRBJ2-1,NA,few,13,TRBV7-6,TGTGCCAGCAGCCAAACACACAATAGTGAGCAGTTCTTC,CASSQTHNSEQFF